The entry below describes one T cell receptor (beta chain). This sample stems from a study of blood T cell repertoires in COVID-19. With 4 bases clipped from V and 6 bases from J, the junction kept 16 bases outside the gene matches. This CDR3 spans 18 amino acids. Per the germline V gene, CDR1 is SGDLS and CDR2 is YYNGEE. Measured with immunoSEQ multiplex PCR; TCRdb has only the in-frame clones, and not every one. In the table there are 70,000 or so clones, 70% to 90% of which are singletons. The material sequenced was peripheral blood. The chain is built from TRBV9 and TRBJ2-2; the match to TRBD1 covers 9 bases. The source is a man in his thirties or forties with acute or convalescent COVID-19. The CDR3 nucleotides read TGTGCCAGCAGCCTCAGGGGTAGGACAGGGGACATGGCCGGGGAGCTGTTTTTT. It yields the protein CASSLRGRTGDMAGELFF.